The TCR beta chain described here comes from a study of CD8 T cells in ankylosing spondylitis. Study-wide results and limits: In ankylosing spondylitis patients, matched synovial fluid reportedly showed significant enrichment of disease-linked clones. What seemed typical of ankylosing spondylitis blood was a TCR beta motif built from eight highly homologous variants.

For TCR beta, libraries came from quantitative 5'-RACE with molecular barcodes. TCRdb used MiXCR to reprocess the 5' RACE reads, holding one entry per CDR3 protein. Of approximately 140,000 distinct CDR3 sequences in the sample, around 8.5% were seen once. At least ten counts were recorded for this clonotype. What it binds is not known. This CDR3 contains 14 residues. CDR1 is SGHTA and CDR2 is FQGTGA in the germline V gene. V dropped 5 bases and J dropped 7 bases, with 15 bases sitting between them. The sequenced sample was blood, either unsorted or a sorted T cell fraction (not recorded which). The TCR comes from a male donor with ankylosing spondylitis or in good health (not recorded which). The chain joins TRBV7-3 to TRBJ2-1; tentatively, D is TRBD1 (6 bases). The CDR3: CASSPPDSLNEQFF. The CDR3 bases are TGTGCCAGCAGCCCACCGGACAGTTTGAATGAGCAGTTCTTC.